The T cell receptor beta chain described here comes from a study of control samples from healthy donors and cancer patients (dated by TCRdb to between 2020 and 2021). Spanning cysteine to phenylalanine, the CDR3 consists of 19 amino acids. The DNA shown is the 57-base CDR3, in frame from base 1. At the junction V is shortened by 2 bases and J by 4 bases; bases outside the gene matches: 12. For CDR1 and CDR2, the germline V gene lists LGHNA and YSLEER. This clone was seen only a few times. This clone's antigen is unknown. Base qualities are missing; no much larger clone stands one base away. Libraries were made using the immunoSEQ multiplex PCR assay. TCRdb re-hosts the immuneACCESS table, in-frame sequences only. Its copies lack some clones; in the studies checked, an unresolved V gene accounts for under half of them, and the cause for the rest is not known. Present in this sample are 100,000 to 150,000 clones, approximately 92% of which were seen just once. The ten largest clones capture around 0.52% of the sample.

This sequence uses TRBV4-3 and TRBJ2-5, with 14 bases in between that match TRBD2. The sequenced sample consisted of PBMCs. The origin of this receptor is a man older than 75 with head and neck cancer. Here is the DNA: TGCGCCAGCAGCCAACAGCTCCAGAGACTAGCGGGAGGGGGAGAGACCCAGTACTTC. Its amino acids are CASSQQLQRLAGGGETQYF.